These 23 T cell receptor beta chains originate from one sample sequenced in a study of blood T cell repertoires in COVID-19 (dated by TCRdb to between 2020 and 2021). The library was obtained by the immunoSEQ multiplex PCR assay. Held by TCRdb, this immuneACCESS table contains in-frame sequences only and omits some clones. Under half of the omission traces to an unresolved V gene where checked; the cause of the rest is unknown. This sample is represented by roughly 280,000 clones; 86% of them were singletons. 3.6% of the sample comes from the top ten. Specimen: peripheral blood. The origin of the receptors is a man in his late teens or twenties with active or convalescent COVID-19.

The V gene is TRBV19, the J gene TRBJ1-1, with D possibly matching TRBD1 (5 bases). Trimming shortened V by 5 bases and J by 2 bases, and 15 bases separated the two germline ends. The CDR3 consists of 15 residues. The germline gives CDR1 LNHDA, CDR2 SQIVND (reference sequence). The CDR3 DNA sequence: TGTGCCAGTAGTCCCCGAAGGGGCCTTAACACTGAAGCTTTCTTT. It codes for CASSPRRGLNTEAFF.

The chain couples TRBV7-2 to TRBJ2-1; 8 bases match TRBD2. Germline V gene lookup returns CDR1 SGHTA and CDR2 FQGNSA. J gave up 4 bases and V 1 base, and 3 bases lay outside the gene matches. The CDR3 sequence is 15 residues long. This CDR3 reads CASSLDRGGYNEQFF. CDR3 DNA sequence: TGTGCCAGCAGCTTAGACCGGGGGGGGTACAATGAGCAGTTCTTC. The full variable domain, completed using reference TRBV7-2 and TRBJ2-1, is GAGVSQSPSNKVTEKGKDVELRCDPISGHTALYWYRQSLGQGLEFLIYFQGNSAPDKSGLPSDRFSAERTGGSVSTLTIQRTQQEDSAVYLCASSLDRGGYNEQFFGPGTRLTVL.

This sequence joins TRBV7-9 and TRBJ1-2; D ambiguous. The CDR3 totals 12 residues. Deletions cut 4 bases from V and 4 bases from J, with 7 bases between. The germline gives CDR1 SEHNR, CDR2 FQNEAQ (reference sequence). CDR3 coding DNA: TGTGCCAGCAGCTCTGGCCCCTATGGCTACACCTTC. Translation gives CASSSGPYGYTF.

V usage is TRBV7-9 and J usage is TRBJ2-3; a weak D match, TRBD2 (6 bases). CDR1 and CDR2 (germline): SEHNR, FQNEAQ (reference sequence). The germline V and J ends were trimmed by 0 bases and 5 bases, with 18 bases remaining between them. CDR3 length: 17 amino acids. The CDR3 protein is CASSLARDLSFKDTQYF. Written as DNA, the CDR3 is TGTGCCAGCAGCTTAGCCAGGGACTTAAGTTTTAAAGATACGCAGTATTTT.

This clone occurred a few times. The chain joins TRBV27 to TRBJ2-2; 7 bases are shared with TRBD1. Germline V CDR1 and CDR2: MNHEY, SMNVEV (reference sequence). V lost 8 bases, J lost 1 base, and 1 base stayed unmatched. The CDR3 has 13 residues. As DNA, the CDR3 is TGTGCCAGCCGACAGGGGAACACCGGGGAGCTGTTTTTT. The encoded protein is CASRQGNTGELFF.

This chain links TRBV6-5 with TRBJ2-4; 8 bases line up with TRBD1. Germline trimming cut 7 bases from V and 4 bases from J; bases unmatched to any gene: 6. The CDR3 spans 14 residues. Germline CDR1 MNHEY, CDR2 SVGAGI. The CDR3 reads CASKPGQEKNIQYF. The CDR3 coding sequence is TGTGCCAGCAAACCGGGACAGGAAAAAAACATTCAGTACTTC.

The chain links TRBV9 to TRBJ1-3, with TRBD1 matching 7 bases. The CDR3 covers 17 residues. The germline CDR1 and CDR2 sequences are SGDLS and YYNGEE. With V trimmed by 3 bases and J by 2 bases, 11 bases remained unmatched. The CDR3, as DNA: TGTGCCAGCAGCGCCAGGGGGACCTGGGGCCCTGGAAACACCATATATTTT. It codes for CASSARGTWGPGNTIYF. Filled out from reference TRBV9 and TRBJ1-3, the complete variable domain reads DSGVTQTPKHLITATGQRVTLRCSPRSGDLSVYWYQQSLDQGLQFLIQYYNGEERAKGNILERFSAQQFPDLHSELNLSSLELGDSALYFCASSARGTWGPGNTIYFGEGSWLTVV.

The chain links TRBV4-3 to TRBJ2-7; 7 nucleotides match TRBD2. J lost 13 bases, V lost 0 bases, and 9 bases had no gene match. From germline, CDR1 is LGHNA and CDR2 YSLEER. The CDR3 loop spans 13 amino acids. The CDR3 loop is CASSQDRGGSNYF. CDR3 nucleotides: TGCGCCAGCAGCCAAGATCGGGGCGGGAGTAACTACTTC.

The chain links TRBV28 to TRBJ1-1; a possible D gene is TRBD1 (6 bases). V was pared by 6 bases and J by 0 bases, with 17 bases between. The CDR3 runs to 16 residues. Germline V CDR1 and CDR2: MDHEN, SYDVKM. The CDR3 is CASRSFADSLNTEAFF. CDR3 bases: TGTGCCAGCAGGTCCTTCGCGGACAGTTTGAACACTGAAGCTTTCTTT. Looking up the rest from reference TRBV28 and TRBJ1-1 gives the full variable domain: DVKVTQSSRYLVKRTGEKVFLECVQDMDHENMFWYRQDPGLGLRLIYFSYDVKMKEKGDIPEGYSVSREKKERFSLILESASTNQTSMYLCASRSFADSLNTEAFFGQGTRLTVV.

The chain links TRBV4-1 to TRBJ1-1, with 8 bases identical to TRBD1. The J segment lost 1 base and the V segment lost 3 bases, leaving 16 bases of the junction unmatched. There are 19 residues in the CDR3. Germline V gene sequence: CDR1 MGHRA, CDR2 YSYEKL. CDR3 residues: CASSQADRALWVPNTEAFF. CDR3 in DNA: TGCGCCAGCAGCCAGGCGGACAGGGCTCTGTGGGTGCCGAACACTGAAGCTTTCTTT.

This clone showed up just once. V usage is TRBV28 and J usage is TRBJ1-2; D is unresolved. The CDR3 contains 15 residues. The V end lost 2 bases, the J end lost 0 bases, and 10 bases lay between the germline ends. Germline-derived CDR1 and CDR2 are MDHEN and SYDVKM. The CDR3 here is CASSLREGSNYGYTF. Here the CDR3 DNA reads TGTGCCAGCAGTTTACGGGAAGGGTCTAACTATGGCTACACCTTC.

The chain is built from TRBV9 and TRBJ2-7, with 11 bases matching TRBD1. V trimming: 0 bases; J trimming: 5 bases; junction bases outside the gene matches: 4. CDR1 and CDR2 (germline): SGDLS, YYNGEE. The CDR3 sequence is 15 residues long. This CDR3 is CASSVGTGGYHEQYF. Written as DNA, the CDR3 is TGTGCCAGCAGCGTAGGGACAGGGGGCTACCACGAGCAGTACTTC.

CDR3 nucleotide sequence: TGTGCCAGCAGTTACTCGATCGGGACTAGCAGGGATGAGCAGTTCTTC. It is translated as CASSYSIGTSRDEQFF. V is TRBV6-5 and J is TRBJ2-1, with 9 nucleotides matching TRBD2. Per germline, CDR1 MNHEY and CDR2 SVGAGI. The J segment lost 8 bases and the V segment lost 0 bases, leaving 8 bases of the junction unmatched. This CDR3 has 16 amino acids.

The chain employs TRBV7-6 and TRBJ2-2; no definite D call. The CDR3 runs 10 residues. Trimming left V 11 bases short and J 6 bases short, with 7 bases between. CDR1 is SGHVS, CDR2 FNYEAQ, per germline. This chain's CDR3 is CAVPAGELFF. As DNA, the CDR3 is TGTGCCGTACCAGCCGGGGAGCTGTTTTTT. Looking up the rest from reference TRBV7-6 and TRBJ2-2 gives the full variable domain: GAGVSQSPRYKVTKRGQDVALRCDPISGHVSLYWYRQALGQGPEFLTYFNYEAQQDKSGLPNDRFSAERPEGSISTLTIQRTEQRDSAMYRCAVPAGELFFGEGSRLTVL.

CDR3 coding DNA: TGTGCCAGCAGGTCGGAACAGGGACCGGCCGGGGAGCTGTTTTTT. It specifies CASRSEQGPAGELFF. This chain joins TRBV9 and TRBJ2-2, with a weak D call TRBD1 (6 bases). Germline lookup yields CDR1 SGDLS and CDR2 YYNGEE. The V and J ends lost 5 bases and 6 bases respectively, with 17 bases between them. This CDR3 contains 15 residues.

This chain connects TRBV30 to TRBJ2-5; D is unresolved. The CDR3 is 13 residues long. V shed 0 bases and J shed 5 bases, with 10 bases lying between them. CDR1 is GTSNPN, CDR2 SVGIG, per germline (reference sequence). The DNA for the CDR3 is TGTGCCTGGAGTGTACTGTTATTGGAGACCCAGTACTTC. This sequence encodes CAWSVLLLETQYF.

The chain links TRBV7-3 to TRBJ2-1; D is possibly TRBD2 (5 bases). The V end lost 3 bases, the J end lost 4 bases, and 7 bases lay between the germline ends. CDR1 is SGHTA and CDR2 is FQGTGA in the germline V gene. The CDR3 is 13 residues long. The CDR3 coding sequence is TGTGCCAGCAGCTTGGACTTGTACAATGAGCAGTTCTTC. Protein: CASSLDLYNEQFF.

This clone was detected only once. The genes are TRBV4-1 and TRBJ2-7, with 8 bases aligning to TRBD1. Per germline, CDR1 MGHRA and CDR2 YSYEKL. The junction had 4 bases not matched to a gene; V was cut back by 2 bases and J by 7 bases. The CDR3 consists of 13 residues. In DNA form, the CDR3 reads TGCGCCAGCAGCCAAAAAACAGGGGGGGAGCAGTACTTC. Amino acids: CASSQKTGGEQYF.

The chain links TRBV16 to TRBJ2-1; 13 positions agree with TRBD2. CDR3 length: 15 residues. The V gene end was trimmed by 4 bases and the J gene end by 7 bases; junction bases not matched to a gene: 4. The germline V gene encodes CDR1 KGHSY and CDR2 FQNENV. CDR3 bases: TGTGCCAGCAGCCTAAGGACTAGCGGGAGTAATGAGCAGTTCTTC. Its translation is CASSLRTSGSNEQFF.

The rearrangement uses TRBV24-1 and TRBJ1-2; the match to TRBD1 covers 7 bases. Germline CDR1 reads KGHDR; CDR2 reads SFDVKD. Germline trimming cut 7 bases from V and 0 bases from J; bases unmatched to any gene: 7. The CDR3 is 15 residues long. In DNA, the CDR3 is TGTGCCACCAGGGGGGACAGCCGGACTAACTATGGCTACACCTTC. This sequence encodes CATRGDSRTNYGYTF.

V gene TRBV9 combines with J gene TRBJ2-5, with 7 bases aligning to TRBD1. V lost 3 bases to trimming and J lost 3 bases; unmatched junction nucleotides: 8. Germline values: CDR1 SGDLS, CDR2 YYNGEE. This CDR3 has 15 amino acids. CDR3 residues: CASSAGGHLKETQYF. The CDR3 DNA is TGTGCCAGCAGCGCAGGGGGACACCTCAAAGAGACCCAGTACTTC.

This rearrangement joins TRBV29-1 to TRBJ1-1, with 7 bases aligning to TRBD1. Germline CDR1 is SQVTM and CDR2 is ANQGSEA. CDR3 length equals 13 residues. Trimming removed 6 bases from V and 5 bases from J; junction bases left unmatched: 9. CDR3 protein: CSVELNRGTEAFF. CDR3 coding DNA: TGCAGCGTCGAATTAAACAGGGGTACTGAAGCTTTCTTT.

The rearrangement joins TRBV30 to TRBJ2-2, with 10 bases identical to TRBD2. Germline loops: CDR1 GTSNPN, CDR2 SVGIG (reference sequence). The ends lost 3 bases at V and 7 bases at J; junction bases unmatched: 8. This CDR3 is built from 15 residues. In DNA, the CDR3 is TGTGCCTGGAGGCGGGCTAGCGGGGGTTTCGGGGAGCTGTTTTTT. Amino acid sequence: CAWRRASGGFGELFF.